A selection of T cell receptor beta chains follows, all from one sample in a study of blood T cell repertoires in COVID-19. Clones were read by immunoSEQ multiplex PCR, and TCRdb kept only the in-frame ones, dropping some. The sample carries approximately 21,000 clones, about 86% recorded once. Sequencing was performed on peripheral blood. Every receptor here comes from a human donor with acute or convalescent COVID-19. The donor label of this sample is uncertain. CDR3s include the opening cysteine and the closing phenylalanine or tryptophan. D genes are given only for firm matches. Not every row has a clone size; where given, it reads once, few, many or a size class.

j_gene | d_gene | v_gene | len | abundance | CDR3nt | CDR3aa
TRBJ2-1 | - | TRBV27 | 14 | - | TGTGCCAGCAGTTTCCCAGGGGTAGCAAATGAGCAGTTCTTC | CASSFPGVANEQFF
TRBJ2-7 | - | TRBV6-5 | 15 | - | TGTGCCAGCATTCCCTTAGCCGGGGTTCCCTACGAGCAGTACTTC | CASIPLAGVPYEQYF
TRBJ2-6 | - | TRBV7-8 | 15 | - | TGTGCCAGCACCCTAGGGGTCTCTGGGGCCAACGTCCTGACTTTC | CASTLGVSGANVLTF
TRBJ1-1 | - | TRBV10-3 | 13 | - | TGTGCCATCTCCAGGTCCGGGAACACTGAAGCTTTCTTT | CAISRSGNTEAFF
TRBJ2-1 | - | TRBV5-4 | 11 | once | TGTGCCAGCAGCACTCAAAATGAGCAGTTCTTC | CASSTQNEQFF
TRBJ2-3 | TRBD2 | TRBV24-1 | 17 | - | TGTGCCACCAGTGAGCCATCTAGCGGGGTCCCCCCAGATACGCAGTATTTT | CATSEPSSGVPPDTQYF
TRBJ2-7 | TRBD1 | TRBV12-5 | 14 | few | TGTGCTAGTGGCCCTGTCGACAGGGGCTACGAGCAGTACTTC | CASGPVDRGYEQYF
TRBJ2-1 | TRBD2 | TRBV9 | 15 | - | TGTGCCAGCAGCGTGGGACTAGCGTACTACAATGAGCAGTTCTTC | CASSVGLAYYNEQFF
TRBJ1-2 | - | TRBV14 | 13 | - | TGTGCCAGCAGCCAAGTAGACTCGGCTGGCTACACCTTC | CASSQVDSAGYTF
TRBJ2-2 | - | TRBV18 | 16 | - | TGTGCCAGCTCACCTCTCCTCAAGGCGGACACCGGGGAGCTGTTTTTT | CASSPLLKADTGELFF
TRBJ2-3 | TRBD2 | TRBV7-3 | 15 | once | TGTGCCAGCAGCCCCACGGGGAGGGCCGCAGATACGCAGTATTTT | CASSPTGRAADTQYF
TRBJ1-2 | TRBD1 | TRBV7-6 | 15 | - | TGTGCCAGCAGCCCCCGGACAGGGGTAAACTATGGCTACACCTTC | CASSPRTGVNYGYTF